Described below is a single T cell receptor (beta chain) sequence and its context. Its target is not known. Sequenced by immunoSEQ multiplex PCR; TCRdb stores in-frame clones only, minus some. In the table there are 150,000 or so clones, roughly 92% of which are singletons. The sample comes from a study of T cell responses to AZD1222 COVID-19 vaccine. Across the whole study: Recipients boosted at about 4 weeks or about 12 weeks are pooled.

J lost 6 bases, V lost 10 bases, and 6 bases had no gene match. Germline CDR1 MGHDK, CDR2 SYGVNS. The CDR3 is 12 amino acids. General study results and limits: The study sampled repertoires only after the peak T cell response. Donors were largely white British and mainly female; clonal diversity was possibly underestimated. Increased Spike-specific TCR breadth and depth were observed after two AZD1222 doses.

The chain recombines TRBV25-1 with TRBJ2-3, with TRBD2 matching 8 bases. This sequence was found in an adult in good health. The sequenced sample was peripheral blood, obtained on day 0 of AZD1222 vaccination. For the CDR3, the DNA is TGTGCCAACAAACTAGCGGCGGATACGCAGTATTTT. Translation gives CANKLAADTQYF.